This T cell receptor beta chain was identified in a study of patients and donors after allogeneic stem cell transplantation. TCRdb passed the RT-PCR reads through MiXCR, listing each CDR3 protein once. The data show 110,000 or so distinct CDR3 sequences, with around 36% seen just once and 27% held by the top ten. V lost 5 bases and J 4 bases, leaving 15 bases between the germline ends. This CDR3 is built from 14 residues. Germline V lookup: CDR1 SGHRS, CDR2 YFSETQ. The TCR comes from a human donor who was either an allogeneic HSCT recipient or a stem cell or donor lymphocyte infusion donor (not recorded which). It is not recorded whose cells these are; they may come from a transplant donor. The sequenced material came from blood, either unsorted or a sorted T cell fraction (not recorded which). The gene calls are TRBV5-1 and TRBJ1-1; maybe TRBD1 (6 bases). The CDR3 loop is CASSSTGSFTEAFF. The CDR3 DNA is TGCGCCAGCAGTTCCACAGGGTCTTTCACTGAAGCTTTCTTT.